The 10 T cell receptor beta chains presented below share a single source sample, sequenced in a study of blood T cell repertoires in COVID-19 (dated by TCRdb to about 2020). The method behind the library was the immunoSEQ multiplex PCR assay. TCRdb carries this immuneACCESS record with in-frame sequences only. Its versions omit some clonotypes, under half of them owing to an unresolved V gene in the studies checked, with the rest unexplained. In this sample the table shows 200,000 to 300,000 clones, around 87% of which occur a single time. The ten largest clones capture roughly 5.6% of the sample. The sample comprised peripheral blood. These TCRs come from an older woman with COVID-19, enrolled during active disease.

The chain employs TRBV3-1 (or the pseudogene TRBV3-2) and TRBJ1-6; a weak D match, TRBD1 (5 bases). V gave up 4 bases and J gave up 10 bases, with 11 bases separating them. Germline CDR1 reads LGHDT; CDR2 reads YNNKEL (reference sequence). This CDR3 is 13 amino acids long. DNA of the CDR3: TGTGCCAGCAGCCCCCTAAGGGGCTCACCCCTCCACTTT. Amino acids: CASSPLRGSPLHF.

The J gene is TRBJ2-1, the V gene TRBV3-1 (or the pseudogene TRBV3-2), with 15 bases aligning to TRBD2. This CDR3 has 18 amino acids. V gave up 1 base and J gave up 7 bases; unmatched junction bases: 8. Looked up from germline, CDR1 is LGHDT and CDR2 is YNNKEL (reference sequence). DNA of the CDR3: TGTGCCAGCAGCCAAGGTTACACGGGACTAGCGGGAGGAAATGAGCAGTTCTTC. It yields the protein CASSQGYTGLAGGNEQFF.

The V and J genes are TRBV19 and TRBJ2-7, with 7 bases fitting TRBD1. There are 14 residues in the CDR3. Germline CDR1 and CDR2: LNHDA and SQIVND (reference sequence). With V trimmed by 9 bases and J by 4 bases, 12 bases remained unmatched. The CDR3: CASQAGQDVYEQYF. For the CDR3, the DNA is TGTGCCAGCCAAGCCGGACAGGACGTGTACGAGCAGTACTTC.

In DNA, the CDR3 is TGTGCCAGCAGCCCAGAAGCGGCCGAGGCGAATGAGCAGTTCTTC. It translates to CASSPEAAEANEQFF. This sequence joins TRBV4-2 and TRBJ2-1; weak D call: TRBD2 (5 bases). This CDR3 is built from 15 residues. Germline assignment: CDR1 LGHNA and CDR2 YNFKEQ. Trimming left V 4 bases short and J 7 bases short, with 17 bases between.

CDR3 in amino acids: CASSPDRAYEQYF. The DNA for the CDR3 is TGTGCCAGCAGCCCGGACAGGGCCTACGAGCAGTACTTC. The chain combines TRBV7-8 with TRBJ2-7; 8 positions agree with TRBD1. The CDR3 is made up of 13 amino acids. J lost 2 bases, V lost 5 bases, and 2 bases had no gene match. Per germline, CDR1 SGHVS and CDR2 FQNEAQ.

The CDR3 protein is CAIRDRGSNEKLFF. In DNA, the CDR3 is TGTGCCATCAGAGACAGGGGTTCTAATGAAAAACTGTTTTTT. V gene TRBV10-3 combines with J gene TRBJ1-4, with 8 bases fitting TRBD1. The CDR3 is made up of 14 amino acids. Losses at the gene ends were 6 bases for V and 3 bases for J; bases not matched to a gene: 3. The germline V gene has CDR1 ENHRY and CDR2 SYGVKD.

This chain uses TRBV18 with TRBJ2-3; D may be TRBD2 (5 bases). The CDR3 is 16 amino acids. The ends were cut back, 2 bases at V and 1 base at J, with 13 bases in the middle. In germline, CDR1 is KGHSH, CDR2 LQKENI. This chain's CDR3 is CASSPFAAGRTDTQYF. The CDR3, as DNA: TGTGCCAGCTCACCATTTGCGGCGGGCCGCACAGATACGCAGTATTTT.

The chain is built from TRBV7-3 and TRBJ2-3; maybe TRBD1 (6 bases). CDR3 length equals 15 residues. Looked up from germline, CDR1 is SGHTA and CDR2 is FQGTGA. The V gene lost 0 bases and the J gene lost 0 bases, with 7 bases spanning the gap. CDR3 sequence reads: CASSLTGASTDTQYF. DNA for the CDR3: TGTGCCAGCAGCTTAACGGGGGCGAGCACAGATACGCAGTATTTT.

The chain has TRBV29-1 and TRBJ2-5, with 8 bases lining up with TRBD1. The length of the CDR3 is 18 residues. Germline CDR1 is SQVTM and CDR2 is ANQGSEA. The V segment lost 6 bases and the J segment 0 bases; nucleotides outside the gene matches: 18. As DNA, the CDR3 is TGCAGCGTCTTACAGGGGGTCCGAATTTACTCCTACCAAGAGACCCAGTACTTC. This gives the protein CSVLQGVRIYSYQETQYF.

This clone was seen a handful of times. V is TRBV28 and J is TRBJ2-6; D uncertain. Per the germline V gene, CDR1 is MDHEN and CDR2 is SYDVKM. V lost 8 bases and J 2 bases, leaving 7 bases between the germline ends. The CDR3 has 13 residues. The CDR3 loop is CASQIPGANVLTF. CDR3 nucleotide sequence: TGTGCCAGCCAGATCCCTGGGGCCAACGTCCTGACTTTC. Full variable domain (remainder filled in from reference TRBV28 and TRBJ2-6): DVKVTQSSRYLVKRTGEKVFLECVQDMDHENMFWYRQDPGLGLRLIYFSYDVKMKEKGDIPEGYSVSREKKERFSLILESASTNQTSMYLCASQIPGANVLTFGAGSRLTVL.